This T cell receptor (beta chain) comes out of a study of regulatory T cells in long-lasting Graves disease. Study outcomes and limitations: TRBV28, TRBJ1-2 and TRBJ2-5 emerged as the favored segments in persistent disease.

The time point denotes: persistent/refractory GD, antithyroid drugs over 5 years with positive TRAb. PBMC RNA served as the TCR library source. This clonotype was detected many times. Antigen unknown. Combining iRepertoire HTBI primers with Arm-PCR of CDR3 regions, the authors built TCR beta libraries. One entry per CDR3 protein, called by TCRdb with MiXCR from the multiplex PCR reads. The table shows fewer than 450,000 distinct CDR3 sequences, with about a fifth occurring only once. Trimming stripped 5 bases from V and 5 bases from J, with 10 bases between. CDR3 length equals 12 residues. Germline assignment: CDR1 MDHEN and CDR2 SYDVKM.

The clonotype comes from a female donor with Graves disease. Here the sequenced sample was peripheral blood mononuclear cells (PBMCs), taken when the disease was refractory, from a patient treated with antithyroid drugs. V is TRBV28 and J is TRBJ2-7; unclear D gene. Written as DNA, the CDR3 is TGTGCCAGCAGTCCCCCCATCGACGAGCAGTACTTC. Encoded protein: CASSPPIDEQYF. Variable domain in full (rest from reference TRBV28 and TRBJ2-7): DVKVTQSSRYLVKRTGEKVFLECVQDMDHENMFWYRQDPGLGLRLIYFSYDVKMKEKGDIPEGYSVSREKKERFSLILESASTNQTSMYLCASSPPIDEQYFGPGTRLTVT.